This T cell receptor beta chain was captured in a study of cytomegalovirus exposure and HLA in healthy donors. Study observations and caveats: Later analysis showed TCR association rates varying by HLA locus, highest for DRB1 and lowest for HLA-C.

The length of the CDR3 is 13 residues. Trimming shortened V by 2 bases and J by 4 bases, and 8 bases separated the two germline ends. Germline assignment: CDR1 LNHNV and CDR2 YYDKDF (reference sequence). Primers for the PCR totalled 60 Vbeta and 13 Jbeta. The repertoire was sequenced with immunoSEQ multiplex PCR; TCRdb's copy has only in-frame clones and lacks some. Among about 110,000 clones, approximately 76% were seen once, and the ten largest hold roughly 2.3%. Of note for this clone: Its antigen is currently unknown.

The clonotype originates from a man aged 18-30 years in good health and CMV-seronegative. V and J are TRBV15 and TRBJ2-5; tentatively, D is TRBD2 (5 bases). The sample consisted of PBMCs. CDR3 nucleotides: TGTGCCACCAGCAGAAGGGCGGGAGAGACCCAGTACTTC. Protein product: CATSRRAGETQYF.